This entry features one T cell receptor beta chain sequence. V lost 5 bases and J lost 1; bases outside the gene matches: 1. Germline V gene sequence: CDR1 MGHDK, CDR2 SYGVNS. CDR3 length: 13 amino acids. The data were produced by immunoSEQ multiplex PCR, yet TCRdb's version contains in-frame clones alone and is incomplete. The table lists about 68,000 clones, 93% of them singletons. Input material: PBMCs. The clonotype comes from a man aged 40-49 years with rheumatoid arthritis. The rearrangement uses TRBV25-1 and TRBJ1-1; 7 bases match TRBD1. This CDR3 reads CASSRQGNTEAFF. The CDR3, as DNA: TGTGCCAGCAGTCGACAGGGGAACACTGAAGCTTTCTTT.